This TCR beta chain was obtained from a study of shared clonotypes between healthy human individuals. Germline CDR1 MDHEN, CDR2 SYDVKM. The length of the CDR3 is 15 residues. V trimming: 2 bases; J trimming: 5 bases; junction bases outside the gene matches: 8. The naive CD8 subset, CD45RO-negative cells positively selected for CCR7, excluded terminally differentiated effector memory CD45RA+ cells. HIV-negative, healthy adults without recent acute infections or vaccinations were the donors. Using immunoSEQ multiplex PCR, the repertoire was profiled, and TCRdb retains in-frame clones only, with some absent. The table lists more than 550,000 clones, around 92% of them singletons.

This clonotype was sampled from a young man in good health. The V call is TRBV28, the J call TRBJ1-1; 7 bases fit TRBD1. Source material: naive CD8+ T cells sorted from blood. The CDR3 DNA is TGTGCCAGCAGTTTAGACGCACAGGGGAGGACTGAAGCTTTCTTT. Translated, it gives CASSLDAQGRTEAFF. Full variable domain (outside the CDR3, taken from reference TRBV28 and TRBJ1-1): DVKVTQSSRYLVKRTGEKVFLECVQDMDHENMFWYRQDPGLGLRLIYFSYDVKMKEKGDIPEGYSVSREKKERFSLILESASTNQTSMYLCASSLDAQGRTEAFFGQGTRLTVV.